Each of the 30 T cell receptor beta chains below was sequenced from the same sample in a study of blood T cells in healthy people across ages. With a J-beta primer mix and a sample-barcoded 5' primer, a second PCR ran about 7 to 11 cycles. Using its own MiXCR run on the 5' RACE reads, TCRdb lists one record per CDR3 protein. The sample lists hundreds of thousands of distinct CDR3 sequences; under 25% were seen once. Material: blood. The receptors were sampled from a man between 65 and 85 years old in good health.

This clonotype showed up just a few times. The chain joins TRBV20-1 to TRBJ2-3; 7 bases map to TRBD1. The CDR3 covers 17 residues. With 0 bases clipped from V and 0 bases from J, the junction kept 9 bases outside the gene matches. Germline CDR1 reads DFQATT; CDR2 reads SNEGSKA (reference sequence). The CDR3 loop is CSARDRYTGESTDTQYF. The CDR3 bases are TGCAGTGCTAGAGATAGGTATACAGGGGAAAGCACAGATACGCAGTATTTT.

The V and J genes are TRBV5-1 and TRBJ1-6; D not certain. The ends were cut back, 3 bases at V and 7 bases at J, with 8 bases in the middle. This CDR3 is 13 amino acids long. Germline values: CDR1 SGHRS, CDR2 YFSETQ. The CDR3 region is CASSYYSNSPLHF. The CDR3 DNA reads TGCGCCAGCAGCTACTACAGCAATTCACCCCTCCACTTT.

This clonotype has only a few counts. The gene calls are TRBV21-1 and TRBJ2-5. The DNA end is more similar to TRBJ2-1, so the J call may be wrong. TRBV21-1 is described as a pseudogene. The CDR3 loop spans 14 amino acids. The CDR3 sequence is CASSDRKSYNEQFF. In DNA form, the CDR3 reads TGTGCCAGCAGCGACCGAAAGAGTTACAATGAGCAGTTCTTC.

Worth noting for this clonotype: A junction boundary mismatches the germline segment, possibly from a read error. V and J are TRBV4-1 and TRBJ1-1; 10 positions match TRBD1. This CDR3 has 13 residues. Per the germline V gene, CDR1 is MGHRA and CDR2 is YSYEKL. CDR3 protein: CASCQDRGRRAFF. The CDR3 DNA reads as TGCGCCAGCTGCCAAGACAGGGGGCGAAGAGCTTTCTTT.

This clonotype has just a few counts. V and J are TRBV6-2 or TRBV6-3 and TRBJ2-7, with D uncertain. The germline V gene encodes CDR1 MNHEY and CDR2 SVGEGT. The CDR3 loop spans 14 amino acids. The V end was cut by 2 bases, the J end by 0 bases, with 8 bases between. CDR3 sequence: CASSYPESSYEQYF. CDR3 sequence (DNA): TGTGCCAGCAGTTACCCGGAGAGCTCCTACGAGCAGTACTTC.

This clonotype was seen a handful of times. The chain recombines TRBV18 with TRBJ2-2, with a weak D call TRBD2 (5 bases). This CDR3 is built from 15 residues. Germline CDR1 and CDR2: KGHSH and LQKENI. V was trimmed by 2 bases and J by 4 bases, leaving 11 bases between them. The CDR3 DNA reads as TGTGCCAGCTCACCAAGGACTTCTCGCACCGGGGAGCTGTTTTTT. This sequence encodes CASSPRTSRTGELFF.

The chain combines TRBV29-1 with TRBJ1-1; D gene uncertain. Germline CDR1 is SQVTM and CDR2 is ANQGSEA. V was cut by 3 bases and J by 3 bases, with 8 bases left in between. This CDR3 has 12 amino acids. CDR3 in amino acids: CSVDYGDTEAFF. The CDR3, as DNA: TGCAGCGTTGATTACGGAGACACTGAAGCTTTCTTT. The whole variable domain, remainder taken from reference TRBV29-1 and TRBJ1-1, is SAVISQKPSRDICQRGTSLTIQCQVDSQVTMMFWYRQQPGQSLTLIATANQGSEATYESGFVIDKFPISRPNLTFSTLTVSNMSPEDSSIYLCSVDYGDTEAFFGQGTRLTVV.

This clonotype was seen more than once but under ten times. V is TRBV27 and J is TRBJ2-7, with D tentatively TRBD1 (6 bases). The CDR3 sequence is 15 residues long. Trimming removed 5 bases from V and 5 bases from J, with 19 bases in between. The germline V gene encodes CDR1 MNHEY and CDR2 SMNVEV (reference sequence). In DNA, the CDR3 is TGTGCCAGCAGTGAACGGGGCAGGGGCGTCCACGAGCAGTACTTC. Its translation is CASSERGRGVHEQYF.

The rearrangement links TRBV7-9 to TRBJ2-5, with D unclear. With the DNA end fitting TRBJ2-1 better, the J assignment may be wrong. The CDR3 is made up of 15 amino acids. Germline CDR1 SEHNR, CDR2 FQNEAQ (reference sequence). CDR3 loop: CASSLGPIAYNEQFF. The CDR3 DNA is TGTGCCAGCAGCTTAGGCCCCATAGCCTACAATGAGCAGTTCTTC.

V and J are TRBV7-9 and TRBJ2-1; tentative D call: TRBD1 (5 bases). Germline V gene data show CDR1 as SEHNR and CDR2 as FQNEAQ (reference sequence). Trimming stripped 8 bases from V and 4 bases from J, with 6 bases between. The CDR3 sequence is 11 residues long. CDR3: CASDSYNEQFF. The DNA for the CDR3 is TGTGCCAGCGACAGTTACAATGAGCAGTTCTTC. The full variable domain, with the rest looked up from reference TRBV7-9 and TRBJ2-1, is DTGVSQNPRHKITKRGQNVTFRCDPISEHNRLYWYRQTLGQGPEFLTYFQNEAQLEKSRLLSDRFSAERPKGSFSTLEIQRTEQGDSAMYLCASDSYNEQFFGPGTRLTVL.

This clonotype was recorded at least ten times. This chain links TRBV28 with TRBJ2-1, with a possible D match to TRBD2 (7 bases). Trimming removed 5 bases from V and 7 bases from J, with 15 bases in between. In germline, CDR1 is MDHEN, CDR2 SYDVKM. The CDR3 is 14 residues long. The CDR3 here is CASSPLGGRNEQFF. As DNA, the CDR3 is TGTGCCAGCAGTCCCTTGGGGGGGCGGAATGAGCAGTTCTTC.

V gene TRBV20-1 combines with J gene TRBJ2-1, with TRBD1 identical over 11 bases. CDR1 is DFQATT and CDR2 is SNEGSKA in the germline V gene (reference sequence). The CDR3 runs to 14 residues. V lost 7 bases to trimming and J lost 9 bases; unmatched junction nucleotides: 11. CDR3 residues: CSDMPGQGGFEQFF. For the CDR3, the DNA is TGCAGTGACATGCCGGGACAGGGGGGCTTTGAGCAGTTCTTC.

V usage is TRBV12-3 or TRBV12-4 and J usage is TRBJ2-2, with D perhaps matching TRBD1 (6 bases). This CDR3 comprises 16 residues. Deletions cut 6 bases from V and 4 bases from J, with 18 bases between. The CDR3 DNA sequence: TGTGCCAGCAGCCCGACAGGACCCTGGGGCACCGGGGAGCTGTTTTTT. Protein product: CASSPTGPWGTGELFF.

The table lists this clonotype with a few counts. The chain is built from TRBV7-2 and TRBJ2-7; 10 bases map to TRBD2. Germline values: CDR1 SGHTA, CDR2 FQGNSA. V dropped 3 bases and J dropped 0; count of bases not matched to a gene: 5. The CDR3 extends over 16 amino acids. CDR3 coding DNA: TGTGCCAGCAGCTTCATCTCTAGCGGGAGCTCCTACGAGCAGTACTTC. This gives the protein CASSFISSGSSYEQYF. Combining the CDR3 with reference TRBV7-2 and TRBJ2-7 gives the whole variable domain GAGVSQSPSNKVTEKGKDVELRCDPISGHTALYWYRQSLGQGLEFLIYFQGNSAPDKSGLPSDRFSAERTGGSVSTLTIQRTQQEDSAVYLCASSFISSGSSYEQYFGPGTRLTVT.

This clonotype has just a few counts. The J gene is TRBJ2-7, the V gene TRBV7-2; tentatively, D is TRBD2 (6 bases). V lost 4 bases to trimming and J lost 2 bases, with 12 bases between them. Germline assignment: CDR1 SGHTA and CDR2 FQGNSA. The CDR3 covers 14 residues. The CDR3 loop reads CASSSASVTYEQYF. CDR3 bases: TGTGCCAGCAGCTCGGCTAGCGTCACCTACGAGCAGTACTTC.

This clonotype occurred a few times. CDR3 in DNA: TGCGCCAGCAGCACAGATGACACTAGCGGGAGCTCGCAGTATTTT. This codes for CASSTDDTSGSSQYF. The rearrangement joins TRBV4-1 to TRBJ2-3; 11 bases line up with TRBD2. The germline V gene encodes CDR1 MGHRA and CDR2 YSYEKL. This CDR3 is built from 15 residues. V shed 5 bases, J shed 10 bases, and the junction held 11 bases outside the gene matches.

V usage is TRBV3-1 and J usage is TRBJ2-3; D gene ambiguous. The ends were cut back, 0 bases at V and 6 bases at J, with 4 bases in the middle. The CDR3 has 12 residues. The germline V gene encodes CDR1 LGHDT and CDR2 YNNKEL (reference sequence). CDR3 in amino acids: CASSQEGDTQYF. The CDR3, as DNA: TGTGCCAGCAGCCAAGAGGGGGATACGCAGTATTTT.

DNA of the CDR3: TGTGCCAGCAGTGGATCCCTACCACCCTACGAGCAGTACTTC. Its translation: CASSGSLPPYEQYF. V is TRBV12-3 or TRBV12-4 and J is TRBJ2-7; D is uncertain. The CDR3 has 14 residues. Trimming took off 5 bases at V and 2 bases at J, with 13 bases between the two ends.

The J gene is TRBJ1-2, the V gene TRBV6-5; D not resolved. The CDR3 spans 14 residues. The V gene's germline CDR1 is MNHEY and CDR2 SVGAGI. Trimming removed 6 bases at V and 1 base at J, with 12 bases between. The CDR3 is CASRPPGNNYGYTF. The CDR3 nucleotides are TGTGCCAGCAGACCGCCCGGGAATAACTATGGCTACACCTTC.

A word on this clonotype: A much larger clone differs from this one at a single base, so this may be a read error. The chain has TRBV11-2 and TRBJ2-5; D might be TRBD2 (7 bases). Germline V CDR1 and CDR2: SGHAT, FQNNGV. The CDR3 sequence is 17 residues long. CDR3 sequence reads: CASRQEIRGAGDETRYF. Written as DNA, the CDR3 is TGTGCCAGCAGACAAGAGATCAGGGGCGCGGGAGACGAGACCCGGTACTTC.

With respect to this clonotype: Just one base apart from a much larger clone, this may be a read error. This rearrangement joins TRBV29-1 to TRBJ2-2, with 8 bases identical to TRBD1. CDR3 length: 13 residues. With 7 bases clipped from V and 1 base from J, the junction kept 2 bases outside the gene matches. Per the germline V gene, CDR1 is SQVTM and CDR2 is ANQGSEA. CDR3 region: CSADRGNTGELFF. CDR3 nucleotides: TGCAGCGCTGACAGGGGGAACACCGGGGAGCTGTTTTTT.

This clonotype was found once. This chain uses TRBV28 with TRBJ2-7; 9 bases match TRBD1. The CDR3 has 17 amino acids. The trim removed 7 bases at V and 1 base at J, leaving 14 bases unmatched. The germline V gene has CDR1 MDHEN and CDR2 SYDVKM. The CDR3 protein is CASNYRQGVRRSYEQYF. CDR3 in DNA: TGTGCCAGCAATTACAGACAGGGGGTTAGAAGGTCCTACGAGCAGTACTTC.

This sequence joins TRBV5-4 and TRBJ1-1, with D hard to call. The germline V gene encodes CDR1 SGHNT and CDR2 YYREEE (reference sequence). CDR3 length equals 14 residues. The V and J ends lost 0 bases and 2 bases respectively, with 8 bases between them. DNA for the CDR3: TGTGCCAGCAGCTTGGCTCAGGAAAACACTGAAGCTTTCTTT. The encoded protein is CASSLAQENTEAFF.

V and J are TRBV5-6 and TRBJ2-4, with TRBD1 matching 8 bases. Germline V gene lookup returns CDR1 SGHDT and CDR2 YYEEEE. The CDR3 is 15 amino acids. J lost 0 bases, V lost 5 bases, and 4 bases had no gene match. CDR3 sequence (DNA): TGTGCCAGCAGACGGACAGGGCTAGCCAAAAACATTCAGTACTTC. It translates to CASRRTGLAKNIQYF.

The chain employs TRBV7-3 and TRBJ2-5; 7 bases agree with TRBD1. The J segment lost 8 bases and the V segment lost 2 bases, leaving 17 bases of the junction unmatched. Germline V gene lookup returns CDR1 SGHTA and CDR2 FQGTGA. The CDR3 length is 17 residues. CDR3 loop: CASSLSPGQQGDHTQYF. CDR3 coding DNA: TGTGCCAGCAGCTTATCCCCTGGGCAGCAGGGGGATCATACCCAGTACTTC.

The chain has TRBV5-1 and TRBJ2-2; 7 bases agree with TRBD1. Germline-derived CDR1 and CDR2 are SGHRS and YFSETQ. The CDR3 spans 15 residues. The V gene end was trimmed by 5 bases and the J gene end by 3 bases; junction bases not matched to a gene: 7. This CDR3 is CASSGRGLDTGELFF. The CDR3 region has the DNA TGCGCCAGCAGTGGTAGGGGGCTGGACACCGGGGAGCTGTTTTTT.

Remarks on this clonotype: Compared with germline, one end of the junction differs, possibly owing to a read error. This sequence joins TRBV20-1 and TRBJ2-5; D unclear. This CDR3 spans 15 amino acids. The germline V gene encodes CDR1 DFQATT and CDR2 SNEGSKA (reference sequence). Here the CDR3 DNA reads TGCGGTGCTAGGCCCGGTCGAGAAGTCGGAGAGACCCAGTACTTC. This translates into CGARPGREVGETQYF.

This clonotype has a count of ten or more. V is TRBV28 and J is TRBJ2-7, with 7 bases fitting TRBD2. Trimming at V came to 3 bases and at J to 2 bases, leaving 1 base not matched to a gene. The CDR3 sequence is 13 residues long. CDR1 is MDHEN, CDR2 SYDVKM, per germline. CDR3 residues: CASSFGTTYEQYF. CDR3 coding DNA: TGTGCCAGCAGTTTTGGGACTACCTACGAGCAGTACTTC. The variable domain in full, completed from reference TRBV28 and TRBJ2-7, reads DVKVTQSSRYLVKRTGEKVFLECVQDMDHENMFWYRQDPGLGLRLIYFSYDVKMKEKGDIPEGYSVSREKKERFSLILESASTNQTSMYLCASSFGTTYEQYFGPGTRLTVT.

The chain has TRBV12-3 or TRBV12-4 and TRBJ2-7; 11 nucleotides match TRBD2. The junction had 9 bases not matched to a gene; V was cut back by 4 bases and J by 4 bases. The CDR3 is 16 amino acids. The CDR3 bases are TGTGCCAGCAGTTCCGGGACTAGCGGTTCCGTTTACGAGCAGTACTTC. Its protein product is CASSSGTSGSVYEQYF.

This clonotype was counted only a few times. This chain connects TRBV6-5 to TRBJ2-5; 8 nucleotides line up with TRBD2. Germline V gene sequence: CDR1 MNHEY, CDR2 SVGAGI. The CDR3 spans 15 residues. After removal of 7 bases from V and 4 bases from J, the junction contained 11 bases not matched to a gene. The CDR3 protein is CASTAGLGDRETQYF. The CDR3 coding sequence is TGTGCCAGCACGGCGGGACTAGGGGACCGAGAGACCCAGTACTTC.